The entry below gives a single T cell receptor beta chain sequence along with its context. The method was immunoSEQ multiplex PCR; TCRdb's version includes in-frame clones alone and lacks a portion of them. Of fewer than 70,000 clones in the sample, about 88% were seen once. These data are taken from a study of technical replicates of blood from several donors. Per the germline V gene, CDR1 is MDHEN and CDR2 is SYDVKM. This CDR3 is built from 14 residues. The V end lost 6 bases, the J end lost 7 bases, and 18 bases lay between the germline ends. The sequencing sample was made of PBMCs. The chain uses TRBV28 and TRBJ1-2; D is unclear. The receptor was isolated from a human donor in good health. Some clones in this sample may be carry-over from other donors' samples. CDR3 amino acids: CASSPWRGAGGYTF. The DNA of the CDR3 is TGTGCCAGCAGCCCTTGGCGGGGTGCGGGTGGCTACACCTTC.